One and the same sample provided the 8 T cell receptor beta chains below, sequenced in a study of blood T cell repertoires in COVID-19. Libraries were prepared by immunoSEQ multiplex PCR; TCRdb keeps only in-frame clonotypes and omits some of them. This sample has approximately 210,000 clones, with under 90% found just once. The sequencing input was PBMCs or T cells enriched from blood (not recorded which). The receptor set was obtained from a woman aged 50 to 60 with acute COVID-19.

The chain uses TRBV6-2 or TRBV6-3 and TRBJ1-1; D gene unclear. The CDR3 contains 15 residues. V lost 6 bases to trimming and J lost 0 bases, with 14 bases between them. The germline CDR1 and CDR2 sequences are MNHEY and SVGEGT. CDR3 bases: TGTGCCAGCAGCCCTCAAGCGGCGATGAACACTGAAGCTTTCTTT. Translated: CASSPQAAMNTEAFF.

DNA of the CDR3: TGCGCCAGCAGCTTGGGGCAGACCTACAATGAGCAGTTCTTC. Translation: CASSLGQTYNEQFF. The rearrangement joins TRBV5-1 to TRBJ2-1; no definite D call. CDR3 length: 14 amino acids. CDR1 and CDR2 from the germline V gene are SGHRS and YFSETQ. The V gene lost 0 bases and the J gene lost 2 bases, with 6 bases spanning the gap.

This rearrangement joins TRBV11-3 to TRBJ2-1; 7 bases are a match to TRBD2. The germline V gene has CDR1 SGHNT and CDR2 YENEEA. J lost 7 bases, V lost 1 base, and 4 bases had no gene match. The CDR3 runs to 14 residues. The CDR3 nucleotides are TGTGCCAGCAGCTTAGGCGGGAGTTTTAATGAGCAGTTCTTC. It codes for CASSLGGSFNEQFF.

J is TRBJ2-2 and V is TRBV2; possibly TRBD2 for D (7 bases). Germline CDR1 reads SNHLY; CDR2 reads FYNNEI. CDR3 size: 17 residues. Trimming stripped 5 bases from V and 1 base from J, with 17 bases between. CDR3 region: CASSFSAGGQNTGELFF. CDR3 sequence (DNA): TGTGCCAGCAGTTTCTCCGCCGGGGGGCAGAACACCGGGGAGCTGTTTTTT.

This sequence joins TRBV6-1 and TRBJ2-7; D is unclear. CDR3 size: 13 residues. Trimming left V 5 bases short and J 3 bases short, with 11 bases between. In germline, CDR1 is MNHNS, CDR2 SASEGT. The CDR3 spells CASSLPQVYEQYF. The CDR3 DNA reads TGTGCCAGCAGTCTACCCCAGGTCTACGAGCAGTACTTC.

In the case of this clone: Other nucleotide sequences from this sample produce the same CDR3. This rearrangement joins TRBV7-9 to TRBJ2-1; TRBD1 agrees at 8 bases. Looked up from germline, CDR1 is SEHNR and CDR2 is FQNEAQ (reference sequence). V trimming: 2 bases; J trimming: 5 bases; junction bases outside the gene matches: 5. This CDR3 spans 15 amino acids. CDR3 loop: CASSLTGTGNNEQFF. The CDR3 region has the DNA TGTGCCAGCAGCTTAACGGGGACAGGAAACAATGAGCAGTTCTTC.

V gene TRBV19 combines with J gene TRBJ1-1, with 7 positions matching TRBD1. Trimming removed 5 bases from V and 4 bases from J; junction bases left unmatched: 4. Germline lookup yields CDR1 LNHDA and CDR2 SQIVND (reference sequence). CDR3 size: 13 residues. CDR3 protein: CASSQGGGTEAFF. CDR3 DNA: TGTGCCAGTAGTCAGGGGGGTGGCACTGAAGCTTTCTTT. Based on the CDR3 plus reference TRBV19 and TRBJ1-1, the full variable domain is DGGITQSPKYLFRKEGQNVTLSCEQNLNHDAMYWYRQDPGQGLRLIYYSQIVNDFQKGDIAEGYSVSREKKESFPLTVTSAQKNPTAFYLCASSQGGGTEAFFGQGTRLTVV.

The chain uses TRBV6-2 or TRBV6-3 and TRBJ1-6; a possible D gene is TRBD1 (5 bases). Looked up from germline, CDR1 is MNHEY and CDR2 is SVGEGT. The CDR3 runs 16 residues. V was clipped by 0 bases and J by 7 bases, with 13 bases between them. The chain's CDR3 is CASSYSASKGNSPLHF. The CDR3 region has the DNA TGTGCCAGCAGTTACTCAGCCTCTAAGGGGAATTCACCCCTCCACTTT.